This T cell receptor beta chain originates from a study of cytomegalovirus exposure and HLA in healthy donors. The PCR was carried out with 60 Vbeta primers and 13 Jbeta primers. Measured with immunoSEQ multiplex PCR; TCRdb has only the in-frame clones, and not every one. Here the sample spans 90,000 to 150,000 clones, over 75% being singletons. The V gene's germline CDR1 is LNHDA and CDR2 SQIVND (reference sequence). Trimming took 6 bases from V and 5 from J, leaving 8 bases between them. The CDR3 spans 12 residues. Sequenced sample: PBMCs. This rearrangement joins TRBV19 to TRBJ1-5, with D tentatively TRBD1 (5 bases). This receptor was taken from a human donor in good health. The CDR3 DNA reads TGTGCCAGTAGATCGGGGGATCAGCCCCAGCATTTT. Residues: CASRSGDQPQHF.